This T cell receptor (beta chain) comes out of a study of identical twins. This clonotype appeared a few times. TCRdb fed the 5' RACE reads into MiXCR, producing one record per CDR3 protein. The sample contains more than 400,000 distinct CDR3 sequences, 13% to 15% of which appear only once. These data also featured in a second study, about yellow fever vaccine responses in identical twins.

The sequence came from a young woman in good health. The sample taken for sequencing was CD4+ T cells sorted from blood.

The CDR3 nucleotides are TGTGCCAGCAGCGTGTCGGGGGGGCATAACGGGGAGCTGTTTTTT. Its protein is CASSVSGGHNGELFF. This rearrangement joins TRBV9 to TRBJ2-2, with TRBD2 matching 8 bases. The V gene end was trimmed by 2 bases and the J gene end by 7 bases; junction bases not matched to a gene: 7. This CDR3 is built from 15 residues. Germline V CDR1 and CDR2: SGDLS, YYNGEE.